A selection of T cell receptor beta chains follows, all from one sample in a study of blood T cells in healthy people across ages. TCRdb reanalysed the 5' RACE reads using MiXCR and keeps one entry per CDR3 protein. The sample carries 800,000 to 950,000 distinct CDR3 sequences, around 36% recorded once. Sequenced input: blood. These TCRs come from a man aged 18 to 30 in good health. Both conserved end residues are part of each CDR3. The D gene is left open where the match is weak. Size is omitted from some rows. Given values are once, few, many or a class for expanded clones.

d_call	cdr3_length	v_call	j_call	clone_size	cdr3_aa	cdr3_nt
.	14	TRBV28	TRBJ1-6	.	CASSLWTSNSPLHF	TGTGCCAGCAGTTTATGGACGAGTAATTCACCCCTCCACTTT
.	13	TRBV12-3/TRBV12-4	TRBJ2-1	few	CASSLDFQHEQFF	TGTGCCAGCAGTTTAGACTTTCAGCACGAGCAGTTCTTC
.	13	TRBV6-5	TRBJ2-5	few	CASRPGPPGTQYF	TGTGCCAGCAGACCGGGACCACCGGGGACCCAGTACTTC
.	16	TRBV30	TRBJ2-7	.	CAWSATVRRGSYEQYF	TGTGCCTGGAGTGCGACAGTCAGAAGGGGTAGCTACGAGCAGTACTTC
TRBD1	15	TRBV6-2/TRBV6-3	TRBJ2-5	.	CASSYPRDRQETQYF	TGTGCCAGCAGTTATCCCCGGGACAGGCAAGAGACCCAGTACTTC
.	14	TRBV25-1	TRBJ1-1	.	CASSDRGGRTEAFF	TGTGCCAGCAGTGATCGGGGGGGGCGGACTGAAGCTTTCTTT
.	14	TRBV19	TRBJ1-2	few	CASSIVNLNYGYTF	TGTGCCAGTAGTATTGTGAACCTCAACTATGGCTACACCTTC
.	15	TRBV5-1	TRBJ2-7	.	CASSLTVPTYNEQYF	TGCGCCAGCAGCTTGACCGTACCCACTTACAATGAGCAGTACTTC
TRBD1	16	TRBV2	TRBJ1-5	once	CASSESGQGTNQPQHF	TGTGCCAGCAGTGAATCGGGACAGGGTACCAATCAGCCCCAGCATTTT
.	14	TRBV16	TRBJ1-5	once	CASSPSAWNQPQHF	TGTGCCAGCAGCCCCTCAGCCTGGAATCAGCCCCAGCATTTT
.	14	TRBV6-1	TRBJ2-4	.	CASSEGTSKNIQYF	TGTGCCAGCAGTGAGGGGACGTCCAAAAACATTCAGTACTTC
.	13	TRBV10-3	TRBJ2-1	few	CAISGPMDNEQFF	TGTGCCATCAGTGGGCCCATGGACAATGAGCAGTTCTTC
.	15	TRBV2	TRBJ2-7	.	CASSPDSRSSYEQYF	TGTGCCAGCAGTCCGGACAGCCGCTCCTCCTACGAGCAGTACTTC
.	16	TRBV4-1	TRBJ2-4	many	CASSDRDTLAKNIQYF	TGCGCCAGCAGCGACCGGGACACCTTAGCCAAAAACATTCAGTACTTC
.	13	TRBV7-8	TRBJ2-1	.	CASSQQVGNEQFF	TGTGCCAGCAGCCAACAGGTGGGCAATGAGCAGTTCTTC
.	15	TRBV20-1	TRBJ1-2	few	CSATDPRGTNYGYTF	TGCAGTGCTACAGATCCCAGGGGCACTAACTATGGCTACACCTTC
TRBD2	14	TRBV12-3/TRBV12-4	TRBJ2-5	many	CASSSSTSLGTQYF	TGTGCCAGCAGTTCATCGACTAGCCTGGGGACCCAGTACTTC
.	16	TRBV4-3	TRBJ1-2	.	CASSQATTGANYGYTF	TGCGCCAGCAGCCAAGCGACGACAGGAGCCAACTATGGCTACACCTTC
.	15	TRBV7-8	TRBJ2-7	many	CASSPRGIFSYEQYF	TGTGCCAGCAGCCCCCGAGGGATCTTCTCCTACGAGCAGTACTTC
.	15	TRBV5-8	TRBJ2-3	many	CASSLGGVPTDTQYF	TGTGCCAGCAGCTTGGGAGGGGTCCCCACAGATACGCAGTATTTT
.	14	TRBV7-2	TRBJ2-5	.	CASSPRTTRETQYF	TGTGCCAGCAGCCCCCGGACTACCCGAGAGACCCAGTACTTC
TRBD1	14	TRBV12-3/TRBV12-4	TRBJ2-1	.	CASSQGDTYNEQFF	TGTGCCAGCAGTCAGGGGGATACCTACAATGAGCAGTTCTTC
TRBD2	15	TRBV19	TRBJ2-1	.	CASSIGGEGYNGQFF	TGTGCCAGTAGTATTGGCGGGGAGGGCTACAATGGGCAGTTCTTC
.	15	TRBV6-1	TRBJ1-1	few	CASSSSPRRNTEAFF	TGTGCCAGCAGTTCGTCCCCCCGAAGGAACACTGAAGCTTTCTTT
.	15	TRBV28	TRBJ1-5	.	CASSQTHTSNQPQHF	TGTGCCAGCAGTCAAACACATACCAGCAATCAGCCCCAGCATTTT
.	15	TRBV20-1	TRBJ1-2	many	CSARDRGVGGYGYTF	TGCAGTGCTAGAGATCGAGGGGTGGGCGGCTATGGCTACACCTTC
.	14	TRBV12-3/TRBV12-4	TRBJ1-5	many	CASSLEGSAQPQHF	TGTGCCAGCAGTTTAGAGGGTTCGGCTCAGCCCCAGCATTTT
.	14	TRBV15	TRBJ1-5	few	CATSSNRASQPQHF	TGTGCCACCAGCAGTAACAGGGCTAGCCAGCCCCAGCATTTT